These 32 T cell receptor beta chains originate from one sample sequenced in a study of blood T cells in healthy people across ages. A J-beta primer mix and a sample-barcoded 5' primer were used in a second PCR of roughly 7 to 12 cycles. From the 5' RACE reads, TCRdb called clonotypes with MiXCR, one entry per CDR3 protein. This table holds about 1.4 million distinct CDR3 sequences, roughly 60% found once. Specimen: blood. The source of these receptors is a man aged 18 to 30 in good health.

This clonotype was observed a handful of times. The chain carries TRBV20-1 and TRBJ2-1; D is uncertain. CDR3 length: 11 residues. CDR1 is DFQATT and CDR2 is SNEGSKA in the germline V gene (reference sequence). Trimming left V 7 bases short and J 7 bases short, with 11 bases between. Here the CDR3 DNA reads TGCAGTGGGTTAGGCGCAAATGAGCAGTTCTTC. Its protein is CSGLGANEQFF.

The V gene is TRBV20-1, the J gene TRBJ2-3; 10 positions agree with TRBD2. Germline CDR1 reads DFQATT; CDR2 reads SNEGSKA (reference sequence). This CDR3 region has 15 residues. Losses at the gene ends were 1 base for V and 2 bases for J; bases not matched to a gene: 3. CDR3 sequence: CSARVLAGATDTQYF. CDR3 nucleotide sequence: TGCAGTGCTAGAGTCCTAGCGGGGGCCACAGATACGCAGTATTTT.

The chain uses TRBV10-3 and TRBJ1-1; the D is unclear. This CDR3 comprises 15 residues. The germline V and J ends were trimmed by 0 bases and 2 bases, with 10 bases remaining between them. Germline V CDR1 and CDR2: ENHRY, SYGVKD. CDR3 region: CAISESGKLNTEAFF. The CDR3 DNA follows: TGTGCCATCAGTGAGTCCGGAAAACTAAACACTGAAGCTTTCTTT.

The rearrangement joins TRBV14 to TRBJ2-3; 13 positions match TRBD2. The V segment lost 1 base and the J segment 9 bases; nucleotides outside the gene matches: 7. The CDR3 covers 16 residues. Germline V CDR1 and CDR2: SGHDN, FVKESK. CDR3 DNA: TGTGCCAGCAGCCAAGTACTAGCGGGAGGGCCGCCCACGCAGTATTTT. The encoded protein is CASSQVLAGGPPTQYF.

Ten or more counts support this clonotype. The V and J genes are TRBV27 and TRBJ2-7; D is unresolved. V lost 5 bases and J lost 6, with 11 bases in between. Looked up from germline, CDR1 is MNHEY and CDR2 is SMNVEV (reference sequence). The CDR3 is 12 residues long. Written as DNA, the CDR3 is TGTGCCAGCAGTGCATTCACGGGCGAGCAGTACTTC. It yields the protein CASSAFTGEQYF.

The chain joins TRBV29-1 to TRBJ2-7; TRBD1 agrees at 7 bases. J lost 0 bases, V lost 3 bases, and 2 bases had no gene match. This CDR3 comprises 13 residues. The germline gives CDR1 SQVTM, CDR2 ANQGSEA. The CDR3 DNA follows: TGCAGCGTTGAGGGACAGAGCTCCTACGAGCAGTACTTC. Encoded protein: CSVEGQSSYEQYF.

This clonotype was counted a single time. This chain links TRBV20-1 with TRBJ1-4, with 8 positions matching TRBD1. Germline V gene lookup returns CDR1 DFQATT and CDR2 SNEGSKA (reference sequence). J lost 10 bases, V lost 3 bases, and 7 bases had no gene match. The CDR3 covers 13 residues. CDR3 in amino acids: CSASGQGLGKLFF. CDR3 in DNA: TGCAGTGCTAGCGGACAGGGTCTGGGAAAACTGTTTTTT.

This clonotype was seen a single time. The CDR3 DNA sequence: TGTGCCAGCAGTCGGCACCGGGACAGGGCTGTAGGCACTGAAGCTTTCTTT. It is translated as CASSRHRDRAVGTEAFF. The chain employs TRBV27 and TRBJ1-1, with TRBD1 matching 9 bases. CDR1 MNHEY and CDR2 SMNVEV come from the germline V gene (reference sequence). V was pared by 5 bases and J by 4 bases, with 14 bases of the junction left unmatched. The CDR3 has 17 amino acids.

The chain carries TRBV25-1 and TRBJ2-3; maybe TRBD2 (5 bases). Germline V gene lookup returns CDR1 MGHDK and CDR2 SYGVNS. V was cut by 6 bases and J by 2 bases, with 9 bases left in between. The CDR3 sequence is 13 residues long. In DNA form, the CDR3 reads TGTGCCAGCAGCGGGGATAACACAGATACGCAGTATTTT. Protein sequence: CASSGDNTDTQYF.

The chain employs TRBV20-1 and TRBJ1-5; D not resolved. The V gene's germline CDR1 is DFQATT and CDR2 SNEGSKA (reference sequence). The CDR3 covers 13 residues. The germline V and J ends were trimmed by 3 bases and 3 bases, with 9 bases remaining between them. The CDR3 DNA sequence: TGCAGTGCTAGGGAAGGTTACAATCAGCCCCAGCATTTT. Protein sequence: CSAREGYNQPQHF.

In regard to this clonotype: The germline gene is not matched at one end of the junction; a read error may be the cause. This rearrangement joins TRBV5-1 to TRBJ2-1; D is undetermined. The CDR3 length is 14 residues. Germline-derived CDR1 and CDR2 are SGHRS and YFSETQ. This CDR3 reads CASSFRAVNKEQFF. In nucleotides, the CDR3 is TGCGCCAGCAGCTTTAGGGCAGTAAACAAGGAGCAGTTCTTC.

V usage is TRBV9 and J usage is TRBJ2-5, with D unclear. The V end was cut by 5 bases, the J end by 1 base, with 9 bases between. There are 13 residues in the CDR3. CDR1 and CDR2 from the germline V gene are SGDLS and YYNGEE. The CDR3, as DNA: TGTGCCAGCAGTGTAACAGTCCAAGAGACCCAGTACTTC. Translation: CASSVTVQETQYF.

This rearrangement joins TRBV7-2 to TRBJ2-1; 10 nucleotides agree with TRBD2. V shed 5 bases and J 10 bases; nucleotides not matched to a gene: 5. The CDR3 spans 13 residues. Per the germline V gene, CDR1 is SGHTA and CDR2 is FQGNSA. This CDR3 is CASSGLADFEQFF. The CDR3 DNA reads as TGTGCCAGCAGCGGACTAGCGGATTTCGAGCAGTTCTTC.

The V call is TRBV20-1, the J call TRBJ2-5; TRBD2 might be the D (7 bases). Germline-derived CDR1 and CDR2 are DFQATT and SNEGSKA (reference sequence). The CDR3 is made up of 12 amino acids. V lost 3 bases, J lost 5 bases, and 10 bases lay in between. This CDR3 is CSASGGHETQYF. In DNA form, the CDR3 reads TGCAGTGCTAGCGGGGGGCATGAGACCCAGTACTTC.

V gene TRBV5-1 combines with J gene TRBJ1-2; 9 bases match TRBD1. Losses at the gene ends were 3 bases for V and 6 bases for J; bases not matched to a gene: 12. Germline V gene lookup returns CDR1 SGHRS and CDR2 YFSETQ. The length of the CDR3 is 16 residues. The CDR3 DNA is TGCGCCAGCAGCTACAACCGCGGGACAGGGATTGATGGCTACACCTTC. Translated: CASSYNRGTGIDGYTF.

This clonotype turned up a few times. V is TRBV24-1 and J is TRBJ2-3; no firm D call. The CDR3 runs to 13 residues. Per germline, CDR1 KGHDR and CDR2 SFDVKD. V was trimmed by 3 bases and J by 4 bases, leaving 7 bases between them. CDR3 in DNA: TGTGCCACCAGTGATAAGGCTGCAGATACGCAGTATTTT. Residues: CATSDKAADTQYF.

The J gene is TRBJ2-2, the V gene TRBV27; 11 bases agree with TRBD2. CDR3 length: 18 amino acids. Per the germline V gene, CDR1 is MNHEY and CDR2 is SMNVEV (reference sequence). V lost 10 bases and J lost 2; bases outside the gene matches: 15. The CDR3 spells CATSPLTSGGFNTGELFF. The DNA of the CDR3 is TGTGCCACCTCTCCCCTTACTAGCGGGGGTTTCAACACCGGGGAGCTGTTTTTT.

The chain carries TRBV4-2 and TRBJ2-5; 8 bases line up with TRBD1. Per the germline V gene, CDR1 is LGHNA and CDR2 is YNFKEQ. The CDR3 has 15 residues. Losses at the gene ends were 0 bases for V and 4 bases for J; bases not matched to a gene: 4. CDR3 DNA: TGTGCCAGCAGCCAAGAAGGACAGGGCCTAGAGACCCAGTACTTC. This translates into CASSQEGQGLETQYF.

J is TRBJ2-4 and V is TRBV10-1, with TRBD2 as a possible D gene (5 bases). The DNA matches TRBJ2-7 better at its end, which makes the J call doubtful. This CDR3 is 13 amino acids long. Germline loops: CDR1 WNHNN, CDR2 SYGVQD (reference sequence). The CDR3 bases are TGCGCCAGCAGTGACAGGATCGGGGACGAGCAGTACTTC. Its translation: CASSDRIGDEQYF.

The chain uses TRBV4-1 and TRBJ1-1; TRBD1 agrees at 7 bases. V was pared by 3 bases and J by 6 bases, with 10 bases of the junction left unmatched. Germline V lookup: CDR1 MGHRA, CDR2 YSYEKL. The CDR3 runs to 15 residues. As DNA, the CDR3 is TGCGCCAGCAGCCATGGGGACAGACCTGGCGCTGAAGCTTTCTTT. Translating it yields CASSHGDRPGAEAFF.

The V call is TRBV10-1, the J call TRBJ2-5; D remains ambiguous. Looked up from germline, CDR1 is WNHNN and CDR2 is SYGVQD (reference sequence). The V gene lost 3 bases and the J gene lost 11 bases, with 13 bases spanning the gap. The CDR3 sequence is 12 residues long. CDR3 sequence reads: CASSDGIDEQYF. DNA for the CDR3: TGCGCCAGCAGTGACGGTATCGATGAGCAGTACTTC.

This clonotype was observed a few times. The rearrangement uses TRBV20-1 and TRBJ2-5, with D perhaps matching TRBD2 (5 bases). This CDR3 region has 11 residues. V was shortened by 6 bases and J by 11 bases, with 16 bases between the two germline ends. Germline assignment: CDR1 DFQATT and CDR2 SNEGSKA (reference sequence). The CDR3 is CSAPMVREQYF. In DNA, the CDR3 is TGCAGTGCCCCAATGGTTAGGGAGCAGTACTTC.

This clonotype appeared a few times. The chain links TRBV29-1 to TRBJ2-7, with TRBD2 as a possible D gene (6 bases). The V gene's germline CDR1 is SQVTM and CDR2 ANQGSEA. The CDR3 runs to 16 residues. V was pared by 5 bases and J by 4 bases, with 24 bases between. CDR3 region: CSVKTSRDGAGYEQYF. CDR3 coding DNA: TGCAGCGTTAAAACCTCACGGGACGGGGCGGGATACGAGCAGTACTTC.

J is TRBJ1-2 and V is TRBV15; 9 bases are a match to TRBD1. Germline CDR1 and CDR2: LNHNV and YYDKDF (reference sequence). The length of the CDR3 is 15 residues. The junction had 3 bases not matched to a gene; V was cut back by 0 bases and J by 4 bases. CDR3 protein: CATSRDRDRVYGYTF. The CDR3 nucleotides are TGTGCCACCAGCAGAGATCGGGACAGGGTCTATGGCTACACCTTC.

Only a few counts were recorded for this clonotype. This chain connects TRBV6-5 to TRBJ2-1; D is unresolved. The CDR3 loop spans 18 amino acids. The V end lost 2 bases, the J end lost 5 bases, and 22 bases lay between the germline ends. Germline CDR1 MNHEY, CDR2 SVGAGI. The CDR3: CASSYPRKFVWEHNEQFF. The CDR3 coding sequence is TGTGCCAGCAGTTACCCGCGGAAATTTGTGTGGGAACACAATGAGCAGTTCTTC.

The chain has TRBV4-1 and TRBJ2-7, with D perhaps given as TRBD1 or TRBD2 (7 bases each). Trimming removed 4 bases from V and 0 bases from J, with 16 bases in between. CDR1 and CDR2 (germline): MGHRA, YSYEKL. This CDR3 region has 16 residues. CDR3 coding DNA: TGCGCCAGCAGCCCGGGGGGACAGAGGAACTCCTACGAGCAGTACTTC. It codes for CASSPGGQRNSYEQYF.

V is TRBV24-1 and J is TRBJ1-2; D remains ambiguous. This CDR3 contains 15 residues. The germline V gene has CDR1 KGHDR and CDR2 SFDVKD. V lost 3 bases and J 4 bases, leaving 14 bases between the germline ends. In DNA, the CDR3 is TGTGCCACCAGTGATCCCCGGGGAGTCGCCTATGGCTACACCTTC. Amino acids: CATSDPRGVAYGYTF.

J is TRBJ2-3 and V is TRBV14; no clear D gene. The CDR3 is 14 amino acids. V dropped 1 base and J dropped 0 bases, with 5 bases sitting between them. Germline lookup yields CDR1 SGHDN and CDR2 FVKESK. The CDR3 here is CASSQGFSTDTQYF. The DNA for the CDR3 is TGTGCCAGCAGCCAAGGGTTCAGCACAGATACGCAGTATTTT.

The rearrangement joins TRBV7-2 to TRBJ2-5; no definite D call. V shed 2 bases and J shed 6 bases, with 22 bases lying between them. The CDR3 runs to 17 residues. Per the germline V gene, CDR1 is SGHTA and CDR2 is FQGNSA. DNA of the CDR3: TGTGCCAGCAGCTTAACCCCTTCCCCAATCAGTCAGAAGACCCAGTACTTC. Amino acids: CASSLTPSPISQKTQYF. Drawing the rest from reference TRBV7-2 and TRBJ2-5, the complete variable domain is GAGVSQSPSNKVTEKGKDVELRCDPISGHTALYWYRQSLGQGLEFLIYFQGNSAPDKSGLPSDRFSAERTGGSVSTLTIQRTQQEDSAVYLCASSLTPSPISQKTQYFGPGTRLLVL.

The V gene is TRBV6-6, the J gene TRBJ2-1, with D unresolved. The CDR3 totals 11 residues. Germline assignment: CDR1 MNHNY and CDR2 SVGAGI (reference sequence). V lost 11 bases to trimming and J lost 6 bases, with 11 bases between them. The CDR3 sequence is CAGGPSNEQFF. The CDR3 region has the DNA TGTGCCGGTGGACCTTCCAATGAGCAGTTCTTC.

The chain joins TRBV4-1 to TRBJ2-7; D may be TRBD1 (5 bases). Germline V lookup: CDR1 MGHRA, CDR2 YSYEKL. Trimming left V 0 bases short and J 3 bases short, with 9 bases between. This CDR3 has 14 amino acids. The CDR3, as DNA: TGCGCCAGCAGCCAAGAACCAGGGCTCTACGAGCAGTACTTC. It is translated as CASSQEPGLYEQYF.

This chain joins TRBV24-1 and TRBJ2-1, with D perhaps matching TRBD1 or TRBD2 (5 bases each). This CDR3 is 15 amino acids long. Germline loops: CDR1 KGHDR, CDR2 SFDVKD. Deletions cut 7 bases from V and 5 bases from J, with 17 bases between. CDR3 region: CATRPHVGANNEQFF. The DNA for the CDR3 is TGTGCCACCAGGCCCCATGTCGGGGCCAACAATGAGCAGTTCTTC.